These 23 T cell receptor beta chains came from one sample sequenced in a study of CXCR3-negative and CXCR3-positive naive CD8 T cells. UMI-labeled 5' RACE TRB cDNA libraries were prepared from the cells. TCRdb reprocessed the 5' RACE reads and stores each CDR3 protein as one record, lacking DNA. This sample carries 130,000 or so distinct CDR3 sequences, with about 0.48% going to the ten biggest clones. The specimen sequenced was naive CXCR3- CD8+ T cells from blood. Subset defined: CD45RO-CCR7+CD27+CD95- naive CD8+ T cells lacking CXCR3 (TNR3-). All receptors come from a human donor in good health. Some clones in this sample may be carry-over from other donors' samples.

The V and J genes are TRBV7-9 and TRBJ2-1; checking the TCRdb D call of TRBD1 is not possible without DNA. The CDR3 is 17 residues long. Germline V CDR1 and CDR2: SEHNR, FQNEAQ (reference sequence). CDR3 sequence: CASSSLLAGEAYNEQFF. Looking up the rest from reference TRBV7-9 and TRBJ2-1 gives the full variable domain: DTGVSQNPRHKITKRGQNVTFRCDPISEHNRLYWYRQTLGQGPEFLTYFQNEAQLEKSRLLSDRFSAERPKGSFSTLEIQRTEQGDSAMYLCASSSLLAGEAYNEQFFGPGTRLTVL.

The chain has TRBV4-1 and TRBJ2-7; the D call from TCRdb, TRBD1, cannot be confirmed without DNA. This CDR3 comprises 17 residues. Germline lookup yields CDR1 MGHRA and CDR2 YSYEKL. CDR3 in amino acids: CASSQGLGAEFSYEQYF.

The CDR3: CASAERYTDTQYF. The chain has TRBV7-9 and TRBJ2-3. The germline gives CDR1 SEHNR, CDR2 FQNEAQ (reference sequence). This CDR3 has 13 residues.

This chain connects TRBV19 to TRBJ2-3. Germline V gene sequence: CDR1 LNHDA, CDR2 SQIVND (reference sequence). The CDR3 runs to 15 residues. The CDR3 protein is CASSNRLAGTDTQYF.

The chain joins TRBV12-3 or TRBV12-4 to TRBJ2-5. CDR3 size: 13 residues. The CDR3 here is CASSDTIQETQYF.

This chain connects TRBV20-1 to TRBJ2-2. CDR3 length equals 14 residues. Germline assignment: CDR1 DFQATT and CDR2 SNEGSKA (reference sequence). The chain's CDR3 is CSALLREETGELFF.

This chain links TRBV28 with TRBJ2-7; TCRdb names TRBD1, which stays unverified in the absence of DNA. Germline CDR1 reads MDHEN; CDR2 reads SYDVKM. This CDR3 region has 13 residues. The CDR3 region is CASGDRLNEEQYF.

The rearrangement joins TRBV20-1 to TRBJ1-5; no DNA is available, so the TRBD1 call from TCRdb remains unchecked. This CDR3 is built from 16 residues. Germline lookup yields CDR1 DFQATT and CDR2 SNEGSKA (reference sequence). CDR3 sequence: CSARDPSSQDNQPQHF.

The chain combines TRBV4-2 with TRBJ2-7. This CDR3 spans 12 amino acids. CDR1 is LGHNA and CDR2 is YNFKEQ in the germline V gene. CDR3 in amino acids: CASSDLPGEQYF.

This chain joins TRBV7-9 and TRBJ1-2; TCRdb picks TRBD1, but there is no DNA to check that call. This CDR3 is built from 16 residues. Germline V lookup: CDR1 SEHNR, CDR2 FQNEAQ (reference sequence). CDR3 region: CASSGRDRETNYGYTF.

The chain employs TRBV4-1 and TRBJ2-7; TCRdb picks TRBD1, but there is no DNA to check that call. CDR1 MGHRA and CDR2 YSYEKL come from the germline V gene. CDR3 size: 15 residues. The CDR3 is CASSPGGSPSYEQYF.

J is TRBJ1-6 and V is TRBV14; TCRdb's assignment of TRBD1 cannot be checked, as there is no DNA. The CDR3 runs 13 residues. Germline values: CDR1 SGHDN, CDR2 FVKESK. CDR3 sequence: CASSTDSNSPLHF.

The CDR3 here is CASSQEGLAGGFYSYNEQFF. The gene calls are TRBV3-1 and TRBJ2-1; TCRdb's D call, TRBD2, is unchecked because there is no DNA. The V gene's germline CDR1 is LGHDT and CDR2 YNNKEL (reference sequence). This CDR3 has 20 amino acids.

The chain recombines TRBV5-5 with TRBJ2-3. CDR1 is SGHKS, CDR2 YYEKEE, per germline (reference sequence). The CDR3 loop spans 13 amino acids. The chain's CDR3 is CASSLDRPDTQYF. Filled out from reference TRBV5-5 and TRBJ2-3, the complete variable domain reads DAGVTQSPTHLIKTRGQQVTLRCSPISGHKSVSWYQQVLGQGPQFIFQYYEKEERGRGNFPDRFSARQFPNYSSELNVNALLLGDSALYLCASSLDRPDTQYFGPGTRLTVL.

V is TRBV9 and J is TRBJ2-5; the D call of TRBD1 rests on TCRdb alone, since no DNA is present to check it. This CDR3 region has 15 residues. Germline V lookup: CDR1 SGDLS, CDR2 YYNGEE. The CDR3 loop is CASSVGGQLQETQYF.

V usage is TRBV5-6 and J usage is TRBJ2-3. Germline V CDR1 and CDR2: SGHDT, YYEEEE. The CDR3 consists of 11 residues. The CDR3 sequence is CASSWTETQYF. Filled out from reference TRBV5-6 and TRBJ2-3, the complete variable domain reads DAGVTQSPTHLIKTRGQQVTLRCSPKSGHDTVSWYQQALGQGPQFIFQYYEEEERQRGNFPDRFSGHQFPNYSSELNVNALLLGDSALYLCASSWTETQYFGPGTRLTVL.

V and J are TRBV7-2 and TRBJ2-3. This CDR3 has 14 residues. Germline CDR1 is SGHTA and CDR2 is FQGNSA. This CDR3 is CASSGPYRTDTQYF.

The chain couples TRBV6-5 to TRBJ2-7. The germline V gene encodes CDR1 MNHEY and CDR2 SVGAGI. The length of the CDR3 is 11 residues. This CDR3 is CASGLGSEQYF.

The rearrangement joins TRBV3-1 to TRBJ2-1; TCRdb outputs TRBD2, but without DNA this stays unchecked. The CDR3 consists of 17 residues. CDR1 is LGHDT, CDR2 YNNKEL, per germline (reference sequence). This CDR3 is CASRGESSGSGYNEQFF.

The chain employs TRBV4-3 and TRBJ1-1; TCRdb indicates TRBD1, and absent DNA this call remains unverified. The CDR3 has 18 amino acids. Per the germline V gene, CDR1 is LGHNA and CDR2 is YSLEER. The CDR3 sequence is CASSQDARGALMNTEAFF.

The chain couples TRBV29-1 to TRBJ2-7; as DNA is missing, the TRBD1 call by TCRdb cannot be tested. Germline V gene data show CDR1 as SQVTM and CDR2 as ANQGSEA. CDR3 length equals 15 residues. The CDR3 reads CSVVGKGAESYEQYF.

The chain links TRBV29-1 to TRBJ1-1; TCRdb proposes TRBD1, but this gene call is untestable without DNA. The CDR3 length is 15 residues. Germline CDR1 is SQVTM and CDR2 is ANQGSEA. The CDR3 is CSVEGDGAMNTEAFF.

V and J are TRBV5-1 and TRBJ1-2; as DNA is missing, the TRBD1 call by TCRdb cannot be tested. The CDR3 loop spans 12 amino acids. Per germline, CDR1 SGHRS and CDR2 YFSETQ. Here the CDR3 reads CASSYRETEYTF.